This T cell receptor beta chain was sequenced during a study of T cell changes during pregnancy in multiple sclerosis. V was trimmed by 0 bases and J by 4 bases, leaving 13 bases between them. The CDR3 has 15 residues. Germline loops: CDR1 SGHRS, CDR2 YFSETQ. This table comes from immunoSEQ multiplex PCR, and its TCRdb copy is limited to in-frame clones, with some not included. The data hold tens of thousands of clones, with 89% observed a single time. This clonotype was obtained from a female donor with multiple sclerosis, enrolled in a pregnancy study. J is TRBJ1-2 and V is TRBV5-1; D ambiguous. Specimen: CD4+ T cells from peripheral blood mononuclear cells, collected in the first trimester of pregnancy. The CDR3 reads CASSLAGSGSYGYTF. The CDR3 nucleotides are TGCGCCAGCAGCTTGGCCGGCTCCGGGAGCTATGGCTACACCTTC.